This T cell receptor beta chain was obtained from a study of blood T cell repertoires in COVID-19. Across the whole study: The United States, Italy and Spain were the sources of the acute and convalescent COVID-19 samples.

V shed 1 base, J shed 9 bases, and the junction held 11 bases outside the gene matches. The CDR3 runs to 16 residues. From germline, CDR1 is SGHTA and CDR2 FQGNSA. Produced via immunoSEQ multiplex PCR; TCRdb's table is partial and in-frame only. Of over 50,000 clones listed, 80% to 90% are singletons. The V and J genes are TRBV7-2 and TRBJ2-1; 8 bases fit TRBD2. The source of this sequence is a human donor in a cohort sampled during active COVID-19. Source material: peripheral blood. In DNA form, the CDR3 reads TGTGCCAGCAGCTTAGTGGTCGGGGGGGCCCAGGGTGAGCAGTTCTTC. It is translated as CASSLVVGGAQGEQFF.